The 15 T cell receptor beta chains below come from one sample, sequenced in a study of human T cells and chemical hapten exposure. TCRdb analysed the RACE reads with MiXCR anew, one entry per CDR3 protein. Found here are fewer than 400,000 distinct CDR3 sequences, approximately 6.3% of them singletons; the top ten hold around 8.2%. As to time point: patch test 1, 2 weeks after DPC sensitization. The treatment was: therapeutic diphenylcyclopropenone sensitization with weekly scalp DPC. The source was whole blood, collected in connection with sensitization to the hapten diphenylcyclopropenone (DPC). The receptors originated from a woman aged 18-30 years with alopecia areata. Some clones in this sample may be carry-over from other donors' samples.

This chain uses TRBV18 with TRBJ2-1; D unclear. The CDR3 spans 14 residues. Germline-derived CDR1 and CDR2 are KGHSH and LQKENI. V shed 5 bases and J shed 3 bases, with 11 bases lying between them. CDR3 in DNA: TGTGCCAGCTCATCTATTGGGGACTACAATGAGCAGTTCTTC. This codes for CASSSIGDYNEQFF.

This clonotype was detected only a few times. The genes are TRBV6-5 and TRBJ1-5; D remains ambiguous. The V and J ends lost 5 bases and 9 bases respectively, with 20 bases between them. The germline gives CDR1 MNHEY, CDR2 SVGAGI. The CDR3 runs 15 residues. CDR3 in amino acids: CASSPEGGLSGPQHF. CDR3 DNA: TGTGCCAGCAGTCCAGAAGGTGGGCTTAGCGGGCCCCAGCATTTT.

The chain couples TRBV5-1 to TRBJ1-6, with unresolved D. V gave up 0 bases and J gave up 10 bases, with 20 bases separating them. This CDR3 is built from 17 residues. CDR1 SGHRS and CDR2 YFSETQ come from the germline V gene. The chain's CDR3 is CASSLGQGSMRYSPLHF. The CDR3 coding sequence is TGCGCCAGCAGCTTGGGGCAAGGGAGCATGCGATACTCACCCCTCCACTTT. Variable domain in full (rest from reference TRBV5-1 and TRBJ1-6): KAGVTQTPRYLIKTRGQQVTLSCSPISGHRSVSWYQQTPGQGLQFLFEYFSETQRNKGNFPGRFSGRQFSNSRSEMNVSTLELGDSALYLCASSLGQGSMRYSPLHFGNGTRLTVT.

In this sample, this clonotype turned up many times. The gene calls are TRBV4-1 and TRBJ1-3; D remains unclear. Between the trimmed V and J ends, which lost 2 bases and 3 bases, there was a span of 14 bases. CDR3 length equals 16 residues. Germline CDR1 is MGHRA and CDR2 is YSYEKL. The CDR3 DNA reads TGCGCCAGCAGCCAAATAGGGTCAGGAGATGGAAACACCATATATTTT. Protein sequence: CASSQIGSGDGNTIYF.

This clonotype was counted ten times or more. V is TRBV13 and J is TRBJ2-7, with 7 bases identical to TRBD1. There are 15 residues in the CDR3. The germline gives CDR1 PRHDT, CDR2 FYEKMQ (reference sequence). The V and J ends lost 0 bases and 4 bases, in that order; junction bases with no gene match: 6. For the CDR3, the DNA is TGTGCCAGCAGCTTAGGTCGGGACAGTAAGTACGAGCAGTACTTC. It encodes CASSLGRDSKYEQYF.

This clonotype was picked up many times. This sequence joins TRBV24-1 and TRBJ2-2; 7 bases are shared with TRBD1. The V segment lost 5 bases and the J segment 5 bases; nucleotides outside the gene matches: 10. CDR3 length equals 16 residues. Germline V gene sequence: CDR1 KGHDR, CDR2 SFDVKD. CDR3 nucleotide sequence: TGTGCCACCAGTGGTAGGGGCCAGGGGGAAACCGGGGAGCTGTTTTTT. Its translation: CATSGRGQGETGELFF.

This clonotype was seen many times. This chain uses TRBV7-9 with TRBJ2-7; D unclear. Germline CDR1 and CDR2: SEHNR and FQNEAQ (reference sequence). The CDR3 totals 11 residues. V was trimmed by 8 bases and J by 5 bases, leaving 10 bases between them. CDR3 amino acids: CASWPEDEQYF. The CDR3 DNA is TGTGCCAGCTGGCCTGAAGACGAGCAGTACTTC.

Many counts were recorded for this clonotype. The chain joins TRBV9 to TRBJ1-4; a possible D gene is TRBD1 (5 bases). In germline, CDR1 is SGDLS, CDR2 YYNGEE. This CDR3 region has 15 residues. V lost 2 bases and J 1 base, leaving 9 bases between the germline ends. This CDR3 is CASSVTGGTNEKLFF. DNA of the CDR3: TGTGCCAGCAGCGTCACAGGCGGAACTAATGAAAAACTGTTTTTT. The full variable domain, completed using reference TRBV9 and TRBJ1-4, is DSGVTQTPKHLITATGQRVTLRCSPRSGDLSVYWYQQSLDQGLQFLIQYYNGEERAKGNILERFSAQQFPDLHSELNLSSLELGDSALYFCASSVTGGTNEKLFFGSGTQLSVL.

This clonotype came up a few times. The J gene is TRBJ2-6, the V gene TRBV4-2; the D call may be TRBD1 or TRBD2 (6 bases each). This CDR3 has 16 amino acids. Trimming took 11 bases from V and 1 from J, leaving 18 bases between them. Germline V gene data show CDR1 as LGHNA and CDR2 as YNFKEQ. CDR3 region: CAVQGTGTSGANVLTF. CDR3 coding DNA: TGTGCCGTCCAAGGAACAGGGACTTCTGGGGCCAACGTCCTGACTTTC.

The chain joins TRBV2 to TRBJ2-4; TRBD2 agrees at 7 bases. This CDR3 is 13 amino acids long. Germline lookup yields CDR1 SNHLY and CDR2 FYNNEI. The V gene end was trimmed by 7 bases and the J gene end by 6 bases; junction bases not matched to a gene: 6. This CDR3 reads CASTRTRVNIQYF. For the CDR3, the DNA is TGTGCCAGCACCAGGACTAGAGTAAACATTCAGTACTTC. The complete variable domain, with remaining parts taken from reference TRBV2 and TRBJ2-4, reads EPEVTQTPSHQVTQMGQEVILRCVPISNHLYFYWYRQILGQKVEFLVSFYNNEISEKSEIFDDQFSVERPDGSNFTLKIRSTKLEDSAMYFCASTRTRVNIQYFGAGTRLSVL.

The gene calls are TRBV7-8 and TRBJ2-2; D is unresolved. This CDR3 contains 14 residues. Germline-derived CDR1 and CDR2 are SGHVS and FQNEAQ. V gave up 2 bases and J gave up 2 bases, with 6 bases separating them. CDR3 residues: CASSLRANTGELFF. The DNA of the CDR3 is TGTGCCAGCAGCTTAAGGGCCAACACCGGGGAGCTGTTTTTT.

The rearrangement links TRBV12-3 or TRBV12-4 to TRBJ1-5, with D perhaps TRBD1 (5 bases). V dropped 5 bases and J dropped 4 bases, with 9 bases sitting between them. CDR3 length equals 13 residues. In DNA, the CDR3 is TGTGCCAGCAGTATTGACAGAAATCAGCCCCAGCATTTT. Residues: CASSIDRNQPQHF.

V and J are TRBV20-1 and TRBJ2-3; 10 nucleotides line up with TRBD1. J gave up 2 bases and V 6 bases, and 8 bases lay outside the gene matches. This CDR3 comprises 15 residues. Germline V gives CDR1 DFQATT, CDR2 SNEGSKA (reference sequence). As DNA, the CDR3 is TGCAGTGCCCAGGGGGGACAGGGGTCCACAGATACGCAGTATTTT. This translates into CSAQGGQGSTDTQYF.

This clonotype was counted only a few times. The J gene is TRBJ1-4, the V gene TRBV5-1; D call uncertain. This CDR3 contains 14 residues. V gave up 0 bases and J gave up 8 bases, with 11 bases separating them. From germline, CDR1 is SGHRS and CDR2 YFSETQ. The chain's CDR3 is CASSLGQRGEKLFF. CDR3 nucleotides: TGCGCCAGCAGCTTGGGTCAGAGAGGAGAAAAACTGTTTTTT.

The table lists this clonotype with a few counts. V usage is TRBV13 and J usage is TRBJ1-2, with D possibly TRBD1 on 5 matching bases. Germline V gene data show CDR1 as PRHDT and CDR2 as FYEKMQ (reference sequence). The CDR3 runs to 14 residues. Between the trimmed V and J ends, which lost 0 bases and 3 bases, there was a span of 8 bases. The CDR3 reads CASSLGQGYYGYTF. The CDR3 nucleotides are TGTGCCAGCAGCTTAGGGCAGGGATACTATGGCTACACCTTC.